This TCR beta chain originates from a study of blood T cells in healthy people across ages. Primed by a sample-barcoded 5' primer and a J-beta primer mix, a second PCR proceeded for roughly 6 to 12 cycles. Each of the cDNA molecules was tagged by a template-switch adaptor with 12 random nucleotides. TCRdb redid the calling of the 5' RACE reads with MiXCR, one entry per CDR3 protein. Here the sample spans about 400,000 distinct CDR3 sequences, 52% being singletons. About this clonotype itself: One end of the junction fails to match germline, which may point to a read error.

The germline V gene encodes CDR1 SGHTS and CDR2 YDEGEE. The CDR3 has 11 amino acids. This TCR was sampled from a man in his sixties in good health. The gene calls are TRBV5-8 and TRBJ2-7, with D unclear. Sequencing was carried out using blood. CDR3 in amino acids: CANSLGYEQYF. In DNA, the CDR3 is TGTGCCAACAGCTTGGGCTACGAGCAGTACTTC.